This note documents a single T cell receptor (beta chain) sequence. Its cognate antigen is unknown. Sequencing was performed with immunoSEQ multiplex PCR; in TCRdb, only in-frame clones are kept and a portion is missing. The sample yields around 120,000 clones, about 92% seen once. This CDR3 has 12 amino acids. V lost 8 bases, J lost 3 bases, and 11 bases lay in between. Germline-derived CDR1 and CDR2 are MDHEN and SYDVKM. This entry is derived from a study of T cell responses to AZD1222 COVID-19 vaccine. Overall study findings and caveats: The donors showed a predominance of white British ancestry and of females, with possible underestimation of clonal diversity.

The receptor was derived from an adult who received the AZD1222 COVID-19 vaccine. The sequencing here drew on peripheral blood, taken 28 days after the second AZD1222 dose. The chain joins TRBV28 to TRBJ2-7; D is perhaps TRBD1 (6 bases). This chain's CDR3 is CASEDRFYEQYF. The CDR3 nucleotides read TGTGCCAGCGAGGACAGATTCTACGAGCAGTACTTC.